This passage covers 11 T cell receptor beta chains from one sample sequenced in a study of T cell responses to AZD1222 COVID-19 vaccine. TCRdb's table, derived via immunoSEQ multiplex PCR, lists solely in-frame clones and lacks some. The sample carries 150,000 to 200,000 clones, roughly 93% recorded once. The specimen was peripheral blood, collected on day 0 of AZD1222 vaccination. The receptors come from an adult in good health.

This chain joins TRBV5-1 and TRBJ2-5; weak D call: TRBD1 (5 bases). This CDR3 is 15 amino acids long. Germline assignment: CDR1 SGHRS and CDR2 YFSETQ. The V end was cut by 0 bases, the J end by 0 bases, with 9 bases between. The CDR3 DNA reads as TGCGCCAGCAGCTTGGAAGACAGCCACCAAGAGACCCAGTACTTC. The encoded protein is CASSLEDSHQETQYF.

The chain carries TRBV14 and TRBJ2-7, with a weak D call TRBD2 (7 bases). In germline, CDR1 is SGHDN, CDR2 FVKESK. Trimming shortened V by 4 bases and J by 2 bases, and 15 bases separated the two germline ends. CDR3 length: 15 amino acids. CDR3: CASSPPGGPAYEQYF. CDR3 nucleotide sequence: TGTGCCAGCAGCCCCCCGGGGGGCCCGGCCTACGAGCAGTACTTC. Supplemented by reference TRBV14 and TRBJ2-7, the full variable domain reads EAGVTQFPSHSVIEKGQTVTLRCDPISGHDNLYWYRRVMGKEIKFLLHFVKESKQDESGMPNNRFLAERTGGTYSTLKVQPAELEDSGVYFCASSPPGGPAYEQYFGPGTRLTVT.

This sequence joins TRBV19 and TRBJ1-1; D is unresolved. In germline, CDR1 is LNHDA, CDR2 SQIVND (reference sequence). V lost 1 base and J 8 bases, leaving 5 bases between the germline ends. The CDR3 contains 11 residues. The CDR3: CASSIGLEAFF. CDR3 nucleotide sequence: TGTGCCAGTAGTATAGGCCTGGAAGCTTTCTTT.

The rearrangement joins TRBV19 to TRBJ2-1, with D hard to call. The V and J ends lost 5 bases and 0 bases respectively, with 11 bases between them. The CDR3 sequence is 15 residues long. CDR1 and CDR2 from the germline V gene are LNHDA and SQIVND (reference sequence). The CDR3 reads CASSFQASSYNEQFF. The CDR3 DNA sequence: TGTGCCAGTAGTTTCCAGGCGAGCTCCTACAATGAGCAGTTCTTC. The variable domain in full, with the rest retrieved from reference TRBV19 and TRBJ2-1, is DGGITQSPKYLFRKEGQNVTLSCEQNLNHDAMYWYRQDPGQGLRLIYYSQIVNDFQKGDIAEGYSVSREKKESFPLTVTSAQKNPTAFYLCASSFQASSYNEQFFGPGTRLTVL.

CDR3 DNA sequence: TGTGCCAGTAGTGCCACGGGACAAAGCTACGAGCAGTACTTC. Translating it yields CASSATGQSYEQYF. The chain combines TRBV19 with TRBJ2-7; TRBD1 is a possible D gene (6 bases). Germline V CDR1 and CDR2: LNHDA, SQIVND (reference sequence). V dropped 5 bases and J dropped 3 bases, with 14 bases sitting between them. CDR3 length equals 14 residues.

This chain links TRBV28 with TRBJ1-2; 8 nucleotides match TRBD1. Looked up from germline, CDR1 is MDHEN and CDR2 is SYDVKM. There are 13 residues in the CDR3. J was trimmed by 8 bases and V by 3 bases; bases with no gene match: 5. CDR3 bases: TGTGCCAGCAGTTTGACCAGGGGGCGAGGCTACACCTTC. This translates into CASSLTRGRGYTF.

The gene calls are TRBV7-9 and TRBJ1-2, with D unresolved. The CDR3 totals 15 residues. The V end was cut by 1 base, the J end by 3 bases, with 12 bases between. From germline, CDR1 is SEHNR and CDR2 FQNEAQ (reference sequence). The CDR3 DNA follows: TGTGCCAGCAGCTTAGAAGGCGGCAGCCACTATGGCTACACCTTC. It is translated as CASSLEGGSHYGYTF.

The chain's CDR3 is CASSFRSRGSLGKLFF. CDR3 in DNA: TGTGCCAGCAGTTTCCGTTCTAGAGGCTCGCTTGGGAAACTGTTTTTT. The rearrangement joins TRBV27 to TRBJ1-4; D remains ambiguous. Germline values: CDR1 MNHEY, CDR2 SMNVEV (reference sequence). Trimming removed 3 bases from V and 11 bases from J, with 22 bases in between. CDR3 length equals 16 residues.

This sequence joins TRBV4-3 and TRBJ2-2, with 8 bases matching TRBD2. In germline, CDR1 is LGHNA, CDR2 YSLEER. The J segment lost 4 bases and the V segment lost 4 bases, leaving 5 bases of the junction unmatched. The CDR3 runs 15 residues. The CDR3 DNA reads TGCGCCAGCAGCCGCGGGACTAGTTCCACCGGGGAGCTGTTTTTT. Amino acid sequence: CASSRGTSSTGELFF.

The CDR3 DNA is TGTGCCAGCAGTGAAGAGGGGACAGGGCACTATGGCTACACCTTC. Translation: CASSEEGTGHYGYTF. The chain employs TRBV6-1 and TRBJ1-2; TRBD1 matches 9 bases. The V gene end was trimmed by 1 base and the J gene end by 3 bases; junction bases not matched to a gene: 3. Germline CDR1 is MNHNS and CDR2 is SASEGT. The CDR3 has 15 residues.

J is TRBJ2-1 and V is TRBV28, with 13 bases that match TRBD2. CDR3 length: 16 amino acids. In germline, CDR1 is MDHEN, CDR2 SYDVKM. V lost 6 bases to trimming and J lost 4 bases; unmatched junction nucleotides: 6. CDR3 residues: CASSKTSGRLYNEQFF. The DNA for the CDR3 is TGTGCCAGCAGCAAGACTAGCGGGAGGCTTTACAATGAGCAGTTCTTC.